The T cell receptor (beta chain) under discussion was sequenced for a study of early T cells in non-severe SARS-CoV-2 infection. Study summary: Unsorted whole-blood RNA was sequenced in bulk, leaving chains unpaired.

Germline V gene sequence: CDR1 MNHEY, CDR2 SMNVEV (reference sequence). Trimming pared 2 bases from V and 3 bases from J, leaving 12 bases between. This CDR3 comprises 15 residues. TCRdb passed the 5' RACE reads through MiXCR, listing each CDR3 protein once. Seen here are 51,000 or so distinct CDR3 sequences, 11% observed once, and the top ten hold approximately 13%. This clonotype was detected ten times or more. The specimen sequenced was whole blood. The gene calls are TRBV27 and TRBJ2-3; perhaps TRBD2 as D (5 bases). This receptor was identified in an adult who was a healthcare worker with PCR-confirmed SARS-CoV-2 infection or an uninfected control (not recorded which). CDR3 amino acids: CASSLADGLTDTQYF. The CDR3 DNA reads TGTGCCAGCAGTTTAGCGGACGGACTTACAGATACGCAGTATTTT.